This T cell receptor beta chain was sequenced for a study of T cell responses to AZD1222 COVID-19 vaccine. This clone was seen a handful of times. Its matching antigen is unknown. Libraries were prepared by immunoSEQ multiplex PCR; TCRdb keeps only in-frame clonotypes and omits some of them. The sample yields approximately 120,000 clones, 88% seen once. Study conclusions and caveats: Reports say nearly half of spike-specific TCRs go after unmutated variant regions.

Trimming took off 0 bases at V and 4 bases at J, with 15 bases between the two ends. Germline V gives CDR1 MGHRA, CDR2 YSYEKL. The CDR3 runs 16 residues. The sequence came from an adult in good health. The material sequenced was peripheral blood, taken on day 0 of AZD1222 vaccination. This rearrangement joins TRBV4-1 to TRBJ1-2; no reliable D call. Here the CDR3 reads CASSQDLRRAGYGYTF. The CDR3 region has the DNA TGCGCCAGCAGCCAAGATCTCAGGAGGGCAGGCTATGGCTACACCTTC.